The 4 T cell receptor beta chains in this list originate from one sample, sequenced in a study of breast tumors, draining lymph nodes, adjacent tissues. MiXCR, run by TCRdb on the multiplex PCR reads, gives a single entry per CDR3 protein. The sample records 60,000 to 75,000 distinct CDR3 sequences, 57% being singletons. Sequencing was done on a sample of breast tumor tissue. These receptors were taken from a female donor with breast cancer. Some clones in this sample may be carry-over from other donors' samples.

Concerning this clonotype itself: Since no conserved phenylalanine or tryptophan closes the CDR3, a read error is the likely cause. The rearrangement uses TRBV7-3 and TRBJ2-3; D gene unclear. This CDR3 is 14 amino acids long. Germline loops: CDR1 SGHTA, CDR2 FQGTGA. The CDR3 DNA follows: TGTGCCGGCAGCCCCGGAAGAAGCACAGATACGCAGTATTGT. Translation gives CAGSPGRSTDTQYC.

This CDR3 is CASSKDRGRETQYF. The DNA of the CDR3 is TGTGCCAGCAGCAAGGACAGGGGGCGAGAGACCCAGTACTTC. V and J are TRBV11-2 and TRBJ2-5; 11 positions agree with TRBD1. Germline CDR1 is SGHAT and CDR2 is FQNNGV. V was clipped by 5 bases and J by 4 bases; unmatched bases: 3. This CDR3 spans 14 amino acids.

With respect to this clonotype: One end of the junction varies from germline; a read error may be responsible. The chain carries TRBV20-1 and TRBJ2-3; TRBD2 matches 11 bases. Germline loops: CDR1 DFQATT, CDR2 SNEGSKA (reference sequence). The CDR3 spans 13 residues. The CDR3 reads CSALAGGPDTQCF. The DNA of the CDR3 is TGCAGTGCTTTAGCGGGGGGGCCTGATACGCAGTGTTTT.

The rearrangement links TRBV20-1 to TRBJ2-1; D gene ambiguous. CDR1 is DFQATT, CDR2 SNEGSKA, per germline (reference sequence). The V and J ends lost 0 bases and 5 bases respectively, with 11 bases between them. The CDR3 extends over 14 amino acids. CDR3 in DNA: TGCAGTGCTAGAGATTCGACCGGAAACAATGAGCAGTTCTTC. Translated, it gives CSARDSTGNNEQFF.